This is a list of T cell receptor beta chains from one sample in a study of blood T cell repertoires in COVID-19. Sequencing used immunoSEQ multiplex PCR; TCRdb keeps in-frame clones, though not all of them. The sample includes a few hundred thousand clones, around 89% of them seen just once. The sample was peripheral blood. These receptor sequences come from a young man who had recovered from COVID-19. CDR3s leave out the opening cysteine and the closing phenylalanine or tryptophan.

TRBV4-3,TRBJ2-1,ASSQDGAGTSGLNEQF
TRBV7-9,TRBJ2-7,ASSLLPSGSYEQY
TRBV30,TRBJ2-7,AWNDRVTSYEQY
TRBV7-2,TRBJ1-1,ASSPPQGKAF
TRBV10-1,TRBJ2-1,ASSESTGANYNEQF
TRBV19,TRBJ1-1,ASTQGTEAF
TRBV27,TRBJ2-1,ASSSARTSGNYNEQF
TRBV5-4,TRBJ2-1,ASSLGLADYNEQF
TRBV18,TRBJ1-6,ASSTGGRGGSPLH
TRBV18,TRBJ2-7,ASSGGDAFSFYEQY
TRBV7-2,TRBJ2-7,ASSSQTGDYEQY
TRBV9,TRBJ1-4,ASSGPGLNEKLF
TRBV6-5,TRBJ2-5,ASSYNQGRETQY
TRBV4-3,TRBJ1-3,ASSQDYPRNTIY
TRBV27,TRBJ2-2,ASSSSGGAAGELF
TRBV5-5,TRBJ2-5,ASSPGSQETQY
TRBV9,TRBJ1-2,ASSAPGQGAPNYGYT
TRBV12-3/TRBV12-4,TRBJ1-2,ASGGTANYGYT
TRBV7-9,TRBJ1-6,ASSLLGEGYNSPLH
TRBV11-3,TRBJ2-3,ASSLRREGRTDTQY
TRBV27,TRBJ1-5,ASSWDSHNQPQH
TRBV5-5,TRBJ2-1,ASSLEGLSTYNEQF
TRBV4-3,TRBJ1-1,ASSQEQGYTEAF
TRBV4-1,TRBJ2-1,ASSQAPGQGAVNEQF
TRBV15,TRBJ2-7,ATSRDGGFYEQY
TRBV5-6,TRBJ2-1,ASSQLTSGGAYEQF
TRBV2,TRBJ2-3,ASRAGGLTDTQY
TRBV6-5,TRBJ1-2,ASSRTGLGGGYT
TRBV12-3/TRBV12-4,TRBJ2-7,ASSPRGYEQY
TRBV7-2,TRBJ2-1,ASSQISGTSGAYEQF
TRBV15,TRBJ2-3,ATSRDKREGGTDTQY
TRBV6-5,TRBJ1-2,ASSYSFSGRNYGYT
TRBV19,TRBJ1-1,ASSMARNTEAF
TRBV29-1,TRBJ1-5,SVPLTQSNQPQH
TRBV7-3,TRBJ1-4,ASSSSPDEKLF
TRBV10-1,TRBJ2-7,ASSSGTGGYEQY
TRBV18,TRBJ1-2,ASSPGTDQHYGYT
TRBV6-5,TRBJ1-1,ASIQQGSPEAF
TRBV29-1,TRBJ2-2,SVEDTDRGQGFLGELF
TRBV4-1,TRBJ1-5,ASSQDVAGLRQPQH
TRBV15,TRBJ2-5,ATSRFGETQY
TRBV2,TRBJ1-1,ASKDYEAF
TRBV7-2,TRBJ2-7,ASSPRASAYEQY